This T cell receptor beta chain comes out of a study of T cell responses to AZD1222 COVID-19 vaccine. Across the study: Pooled together were second doses at about 4 or about 12 weeks.

This CDR3 contains 13 residues. The trim removed 5 bases at V and 5 bases at J, leaving 8 bases unmatched. CDR1 and CDR2 from the germline V gene are SQVTM and ANQGSEA. Regarding this clone: Its specificity is unknown.

Some clones are missing from TCRdb's copy, which holds only in-frame ones; the method was immunoSEQ multiplex PCR. The profile shows 100,000 to 150,000 clones, about 93% of them singletons. Overall study results and limits: The study found vaccine-associated CD4 TCRs spanning spike, dominant at 160-218 and 743-854. Possibly, clonal diversity was underestimated; donors were largely white British and included more females.

The sequenced sample was peripheral blood, obtained on day 0 of AZD1222 vaccination. The genes are TRBV29-1 and TRBJ1-1, with 7 bases lining up with TRBD1. This TCR came from an adult in good health. CDR3 sequence: CSVIHRGKTEAFF. CDR3 in DNA: TGCAGCGTTATACACAGGGGAAAGACTGAAGCTTTCTTT.